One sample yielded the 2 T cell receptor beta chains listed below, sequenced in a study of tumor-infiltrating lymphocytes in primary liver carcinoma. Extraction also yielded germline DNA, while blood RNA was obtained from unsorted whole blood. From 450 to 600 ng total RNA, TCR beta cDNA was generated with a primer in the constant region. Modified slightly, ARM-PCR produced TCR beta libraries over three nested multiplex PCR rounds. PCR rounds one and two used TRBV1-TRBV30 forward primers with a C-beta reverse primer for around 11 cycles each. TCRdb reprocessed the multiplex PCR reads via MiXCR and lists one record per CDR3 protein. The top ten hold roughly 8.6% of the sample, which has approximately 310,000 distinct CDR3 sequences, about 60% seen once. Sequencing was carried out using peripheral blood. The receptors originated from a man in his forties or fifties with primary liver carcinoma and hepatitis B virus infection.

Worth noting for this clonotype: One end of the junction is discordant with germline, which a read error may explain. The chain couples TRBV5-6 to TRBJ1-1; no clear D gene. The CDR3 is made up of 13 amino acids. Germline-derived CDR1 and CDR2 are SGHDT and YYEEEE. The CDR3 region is CASNDGRGSEALF. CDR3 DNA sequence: TGTGCCAGCAATGACGGGCGCGGGAGTGAAGCTCTCTTT.

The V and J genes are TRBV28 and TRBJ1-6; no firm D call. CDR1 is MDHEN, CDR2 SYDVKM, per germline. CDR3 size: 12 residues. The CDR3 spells CGCTSPNSPLHF. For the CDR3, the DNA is TGTGGATGTACGTCCCCCAATTCACCCCTCCACTTT.